The present TCR beta chain was sequenced within a study of cytomegalovirus exposure and HLA in healthy donors (dated by TCRdb to about 2017). The study in broad terms: According to an earlier analysis of a few hundred of the donors, 150 million to 200 million T cells yielded roughly 110 million unique TCR beta sequences and around 280 Gb of sequence data. An early release that covered about 600 HLA-typed donors contained approximately 300 gigabases of sequencing data and 80 million or so unique TCR sequences. Among the roughly 390 genotyped donors, 81% belonged to the genetic ancestry cluster associated with self-reported Caucasian donors. The study was designed to test whether signatures of past pathogen exposure could be identified by cataloging public T cell receptors. The study profiled the T cell repertoires of 550 to 700 subjects by immunosequencing and related them to cytomegalovirus serostatus. Besides the first cohort of roughly 700 subjects, a separate validation cohort made up of roughly 120 different subjects was used. The study combined high-throughput TCR immunosequencing, statistical association of individual TCRs with disease status, and machine learning to predict cytomegalovirus infection status. To study patterns of TCR occurrence, a later analysis re-analyzed previously published TCR beta repertoires from around 660 donors and added high-resolution HLA genotyping. The later analysis used no new phenotypic data to find candidate immune exposures, relying instead on TCR beta sequences and their occurrence across donors. An earlier analysis of around 580 of the donors used high-throughput TCR beta sequencing to judge whether each TCR beta V gene segment behaved as functional or pseudogenic. Donor age, sex, ethnicity and CMV serostatus were compiled together with the repertoire data. A later genetic analysis used genome-wide SNP genotypes for about 60% of the 666 donors, treating that subset as a discovery cohort. All discovery cohort repertoires had been generated using a single sequencing platform. HLA typing covered class I and class II loci at four-digit resolution. Typing coverage varied by locus: roughly 620-640 donors for A, B, C, DRB1 and DQB1; 500 to 550 for DQA1; over 600 for DPA1; approximately 470 for DPB1. Because of strong linkage in the cohort, roughly five DR-DQ haplotypes were treated as single units for association and clustering. Among roughly 400 genotyped donors of the cohort, an average of approximately 230,000 unique TCR beta nucleotide sequences were sequenced per donor, around 18% of them non-productive.

The cohort consisted of hundreds of healthy bone marrow donors. At the time of sampling, all cohort members were nominally healthy, though unrecorded immune exposures were likely present. The donor tested CMV seronegative, placing the donor among the roughly 350 seronegative members of the cohort. A peripheral blood sample was provided by each donor, and peripheral blood mononuclear cells were used for TCR beta sequencing. Genomic DNA was extracted from the blood cell samples with the Qiagen DNeasy Blood Extraction Kit. Reading the germline V gene gives CDR1 SGHAT and CDR2 FQNNGV. V lost 1 base and J lost 5 bases, and the count of bases not matched to a germline gene is 0. The CDR3 starts with the cysteine, ends with the phenylalanine, and has 13 residues. Of the read, only the CDR3 DNA is kept; its 39 bases are in frame from base 1. The library was produced with the immunoSEQ multiplex PCR assay. For the multiplex PCR, a mixture combining 60 forward primers for TCR Vbeta segments and 13 reverse primers for TCR Jbeta segments was used. The CDR3 region of rearranged TCR beta genes was amplified from genomic DNA with a multiplex PCR assay. Amplified TCR beta libraries were sequenced as 87-base-pair reads on the Illumina HiSeq System. The original methods were these. In a later analysis, some 80 million unique TCR beta chains were counted across the approximately 670 repertoires, and around 11 million of these chains were shared by at least two donors. A nearest-neighbor algorithm error-corrected the raw reads and collapsed the reads into unique sequences, merging closely related sequences to remove PCR and sequencing errors. Alignment of CDR3 sequences to IMGT reference sequences was used to assign V, D and J gene segments. For a sequence to be retained, a match of at least six nucleotides to both a V gene segment and a J gene segment was required. Rearrangements were classified as productive when the CDR3 lacked stop codons and remained in frame with V and J, and all other rearrangements were classified as non-productive. Following IMGT convention, CDR3 was defined as the stretch from the second conserved V-encoded cysteine up to the conserved J-encoded phenylalanine. The earlier analysis of 587 of the donors excluded sequences that lacked an unambiguous match to a single V gene segment. In an earlier analysis of 587 of the donors, V segments were called functional above 56.7% productive rearrangements and were called segregating when the between-donor standard deviation exceeded 5%. A statistical classification framework was built to diagnose cytomegalovirus status from the catalog of TCR beta chain sequences. A later analysis assigned V and J genes by comparing TCR nucleotide sequences with IMGT/GENE-DB human TR gene sequences. In a later analysis, CDR3 sequences and most-parsimonious VDJ recombination scenarios were assigned using the TCRdist pipeline. In a later analysis, each TCR beta chain was defined by its CDR3 amino acid sequence together with its V-gene family, and reads lacking a unique V-gene family were excluded. As a way to deal with suspected cross-contamination and a sequencing artifact, a later analysis dropped approximately 570 nucleotide sequences that were highly shared and had low generation probability. In a later analysis, a clonal expansion index for each public chain was calculated from normalized within-repertoire ranks of inferred template counts. In a later analysis, generation probabilities were computed with a VDJ recombination model fitted to out-of-frame rearrangements, and the resulting probabilities were checked against IGoR. A later analysis scored TCR-TCR, TCR-HLA and TCR-CMV co-occurrence with hypergeometric tests, applying a repertoire-size bias correction to TCR pairs. A later analysis estimated false discovery rates by permuting HLA or CMV assignments 20 times. A later analysis grouped co-occurring TCRs with DBSCAN, adding TCRdist sequence similarity when clustering within HLA-allele-positive subsets. Co-occurrence clustering excluded repertoires with fewer than 30,000 or more than 120,000 public chains, plus five with anomalous nucleotide sharing. Drawn from immuneACCESS, this table holds only the in-frame rearrangements with V and J called that TCRdb kept. Clones are partly lost; checked studies trace under half to an unresolved V gene and leave the rest unexplained. V, J and clone size are those of that table, while D and trimming were read from the DNA. The sample table shows about 140,000 clones, and 70% to 90% are seen once. Of the sample, more than 0.5% falls within the top ten clones.

Overall study outcomes, separate from this receptor: Correlated functional status among segregating V segments might be attributable to linkage disequilibrium, but an unknown experimental factor could not be ruled out. Several of the top co-occurrence clusters appeared to be linked to parvovirus B19, influenza, CMV and Epstein-Barr virus, according to a later analysis. In vitro tests confirmed that three of the cytomegalovirus-associated TCR beta chains recognize cytomegalovirus antigens. Because the 87-base-pair reads could not distinguish some IMGT-functional V segments, including TRBV6-2 and TRBV6-3, those segments were excluded. Because counts were too low, roughly 18 rarely observed V segments, including chromosome 9 orphons, were left out of the earlier analysis of several hundred of the donors. Presence/absence analyses assumed roughly uniform sequencing depth across donors, an assumption that may not hold. This cohort had only TCR beta chains sequenced, and the lack of alpha or paired-chain data limited which features could be detected. In a later analysis, TCR association rates were found to vary across HLA loci, with the most associated TCRs seen for DRB1 alleles and the fewest for HLA-C alleles. According to a later genetic analysis, donors in an Asian-associated ancestry cluster had fewer N-insertions in productive TCRs than the approximately 670-donor mean. For the cohort, immune exposure information was limited to CMV serostatus. Compared with equally common non-associated chains, HLA-associated TCR beta chains in a later analysis were more clonally expanded and had lower generation probabilities. An association between a missense DCLRE1C variant and V-gene and J-gene trimming of TCR beta chains was found in a later genetic analysis and replicated in an independent cohort. Most TCR sequences were seen in very few donors, while some public TCRs were found in many individuals. At a false discovery rate of 0.05, a later analysis linked approximately 18,000 TCR beta sequences to specific HLA alleles. A cluster of highly shared sequence variants was judged likely to be a technical artifact of the sequencing pipeline. Cytomegalovirus status was reported to be diagnosed by the classifier with high specificity and sensitivity in both the original and validation cohorts. In an earlier analysis of more than 450 of the donors, most TCR beta V segments were observed in productive rearrangements about 87% or about 30% of the time, broadly matching IMGT annotations. Because some donors lacked HLA typing at each locus, the association tests relied only on the typed subset. A further reported finding was that TCR beta sequences accurately predicted the HLA-A and HLA-B alleles for most subjects in the first cohort. When HLA alleles, especially DR and DQ, strongly co-occurred, TCR associations were difficult to assign to individual alleles. The authors suggested that the approach could potentially be generalized to other disease states and immunological phenotypes. A total of 150 to 200 TCR beta chains were listed by the study as associated with cytomegalovirus. Most CMV-associated TCR beta chains appeared to be HLA-restricted in a later analysis, and the HLA associations seemed to be driven largely by CMV exposure.

A remark on this clone: The clone's antigen remains unknown. Nothing much larger sits one base from this clone, and base qualities are not available.

The sequence was obtained from a woman aged 40 to 50 in good health and CMV-seronegative. Recombination joined TRBV11-2 with TRBJ2-5; TRBD2 matches 8 bases in the middle. The sequenced sample was PBMCs. The nucleotides read TGTGCCAGCAGCTTAGTAGCGGGGGAGACCCAGTACTTC. Its protein is CASSLVAGETQYF.